Following are 23 T cell receptor beta chains from one sample sequenced in a study of cytomegalovirus exposure and HLA in healthy donors. The PCR made use of 60 Vbeta and 13 Jbeta primers. The method was immunoSEQ multiplex PCR; TCRdb's version includes in-frame clones alone and lacks a portion of them. The sample has about 150,000 clones, roughly three quarters seen once; the top ten hold about 3.4%. The sample consisted of PBMCs. The source of these receptors is a male donor in good health and CMV-seronegative.

This chain links TRBV4-2 with TRBJ2-3; 7 bases align to TRBD2. CDR1 is LGHNA, CDR2 YNFKEQ, per germline. Germline trimming cut 3 bases from V and 0 bases from J; bases unmatched to any gene: 6. This CDR3 has 16 residues. CDR3 loop: CASSQLGGGSTDTQYF. DNA of the CDR3: TGTGCCAGCAGCCAGTTGGGCGGGGGTAGCACAGATACGCAGTATTTT.

CDR3 DNA: TGCAGCGTTGAAGACCCGGAGTACACCGGGGAGCTGTTTTTT. As protein: CSVEDPEYTGELFF. The rearrangement links TRBV29-1 to TRBJ2-2; D is unclear. CDR1 and CDR2 (germline): SQVTM, ANQGSEA. The CDR3 runs 14 residues. Trimming pared 0 bases from V and 3 bases from J, leaving 8 bases between.

This chain uses TRBV28 with TRBJ2-3; perhaps TRBD1 as D (6 bases). Germline V gene sequence: CDR1 MDHEN, CDR2 SYDVKM. V was cut by 1 base and J by 5 bases, with 13 bases left in between. This CDR3 is built from 15 residues. CDR3 region: CASSLLGAAGDTQYF. CDR3 DNA sequence: TGTGCCAGCAGTTTATTGGGGGCCGCCGGAGATACGCAGTATTTT.

The rearrangement links TRBV7-2 to TRBJ1-1; the D is unclear. The CDR3 runs 14 residues. Germline V CDR1 and CDR2: SGHTA, FQGNSA. V was shortened by 4 bases and J by 1 base, with 10 bases between the two germline ends. The CDR3 sequence: CASSSMAGNTEAFF. The CDR3 DNA sequence: TGTGCCAGCAGCTCAATGGCAGGGAACACTGAAGCTTTCTTT.

The chain is built from TRBV5-1 and TRBJ1-1; weak D call: TRBD1 (6 bases). V lost 2 bases to trimming and J lost 1 base, with 9 bases between them. The CDR3 totals 14 residues. Per the germline V gene, CDR1 is SGHRS and CDR2 is YFSETQ. The CDR3 sequence is CASSFVRGNTEAFF. DNA for the CDR3: TGCGCCAGCAGCTTTGTCAGGGGGAACACTGAAGCTTTCTTT.

The gene calls are TRBV6-5 and TRBJ2-7; possible D gene TRBD1, 6 bases. The CDR3 length is 14 residues. CDR1 and CDR2 from the germline V gene are MNHEY and SVGAGI. The V end was cut by 5 bases, the J end by 2 bases, with 13 bases between. CDR3 in DNA: TGTGCCAGCAGTAGACGTTGGGGGCCCTACGAGCAGTACTTC. It is translated as CASSRRWGPYEQYF.

The J gene is TRBJ1-1, the V gene TRBV30; D is unresolved. This CDR3 comprises 13 residues. CDR1 and CDR2 from the germline V gene are GTSNPN and SVGIG (reference sequence). V was shortened by 3 bases and J by 0 bases, with 8 bases between the two germline ends. CDR3 bases: TGTGCCTGGAGCAGAGACATGAACACTGAAGCTTTCTTT. Translated, it gives CAWSRDMNTEAFF.

This clone turned up a few times. The V and J genes are TRBV19 and TRBJ2-2; 10 nucleotides line up with TRBD2. CDR1 and CDR2 from the germline V gene are LNHDA and SQIVND (reference sequence). The CDR3 covers 16 residues. Unmatched junction bases numbered 5, after V lost 3 bases and J lost 4 bases. The CDR3 DNA reads as TGTGCCAGTAGTATGGCTAGCGGGAGTCGCACCGGGGAGCTGTTTTTT. As protein: CASSMASGSRTGELFF.

The rearrangement links TRBV7-2 to TRBJ2-7, with TRBD2 matching over 11 bases. V lost 5 bases and J lost 5; bases outside the gene matches: 5. Germline-derived CDR1 and CDR2 are SGHTA and FQGNSA. CDR3 length: 14 amino acids. CDR3 nucleotide sequence: TGTGCCAGCAGCACACTAGCGGGAGAGGACGAGCAGTACTTC. The encoded protein is CASSTLAGEDEQYF.

The chain employs TRBV28 and TRBJ1-4; 9 nucleotides agree with TRBD1. Germline-derived CDR1 and CDR2 are MDHEN and SYDVKM. This CDR3 contains 15 residues. With 5 bases clipped from V and 7 bases from J, the junction kept 8 bases outside the gene matches. The DNA of the CDR3 is TGTGCCAGCAGTATCGACAGGGGGTGGGGTGAAAAACTGTTTTTT. This codes for CASSIDRGWGEKLFF.

The chain employs TRBV5-1 and TRBJ2-5; a possible D gene is TRBD2 (7 bases). Trimming removed 5 bases at V and 4 bases at J, with 9 bases between. Germline CDR1 is SGHRS and CDR2 is YFSETQ. The CDR3 totals 12 residues. CDR3 loop: CASRGGGETQYF. For the CDR3, the DNA is TGCGCCAGCAGGGGAGGGGGAGAGACCCAGTACTTC.

The chain recombines TRBV9 with TRBJ2-5; TRBD1 agrees at 10 bases. CDR1 is SGDLS and CDR2 is YYNGEE in the germline V gene. V dropped 0 bases and J dropped 2; count of bases not matched to a gene: 10. This CDR3 comprises 18 residues. This chain's CDR3 is CASSVATSWGQGQETQYF. For the CDR3, the DNA is TGTGCCAGCAGCGTAGCTACCAGTTGGGGACAGGGGCAAGAGACCCAGTACTTC.

V and J are TRBV28 and TRBJ1-5; D might be TRBD1 (6 bases). CDR1 and CDR2 from the germline V gene are MDHEN and SYDVKM. V was pared by 6 bases and J by 3 bases, with 18 bases between. There are 16 residues in the CDR3. CDR3 in DNA: TGTGCCAGCAGCCGAAAGGTAACAGGGTTCAATCAGCCCCAGCATTTT. Protein sequence: CASSRKVTGFNQPQHF.

The V and J genes are TRBV19 and TRBJ2-7, with a tentative D call TRBD1 (6 bases). The V gene lost 1 base and the J gene lost 0 bases, with 10 bases spanning the gap. The CDR3 is made up of 15 amino acids. From germline, CDR1 is LNHDA and CDR2 SQIVND (reference sequence). CDR3: CASSIVTGGSYEQYF. Written as DNA, the CDR3 is TGTGCCAGTAGTATAGTGACAGGTGGCTCCTACGAGCAGTACTTC.

V gene TRBV25-1 combines with J gene TRBJ1-6; 8 bases are a match to TRBD1. This CDR3 has 15 amino acids. The V segment lost 6 bases and the J segment 6 bases; nucleotides outside the gene matches: 7. The V gene's germline CDR1 is MGHDK and CDR2 SYGVNS. CDR3 coding DNA: TGTGCCAGCAGCTCCGGGACAGGAGCTAATTCACCCCTCCACTTT. Translation: CASSSGTGANSPLHF.

The chain carries TRBV2 and TRBJ1-5; no reliable D call. Germline CDR1 SNHLY, CDR2 FYNNEI. V lost 6 bases and J 5 bases, leaving 5 bases between the germline ends. The CDR3 totals 11 residues. The CDR3 protein is CASSTDQPQHF. The CDR3 region has the DNA TGTGCCAGCAGCACGGATCAGCCCCAGCATTTT.

The V call is TRBV7-9, the J call TRBJ2-5, with 9 bases identical to TRBD2. The ends lost 5 bases at V and 4 bases at J; junction bases unmatched: 11. The CDR3 extends over 16 amino acids. Germline CDR1 and CDR2: SEHNR and FQNEAQ (reference sequence). Here the CDR3 DNA reads TGTGCCAGCAGCCCACAAATGCGGGGGGGCAGAGAGACCCAGTACTTC. This codes for CASSPQMRGGRETQYF.

The CDR3 sequence: CASSQGLAGEGGLYEQYF. The CDR3 DNA sequence: TGCGCCAGCAGCCAAGGCCTAGCGGGAGAGGGAGGGCTCTACGAGCAGTACTTC. The chain couples TRBV4-3 to TRBJ2-7; TRBD2 matches at 10 bases. This CDR3 has 18 amino acids. Trimming took 1 base from V and 3 from J; bases not matched to a gene: 12. Germline CDR1 reads LGHNA; CDR2 reads YSLEER.

This chain connects TRBV5-8 to TRBJ1-3; D is unclear. Germline CDR1 is SGHTS and CDR2 is YDEGEE. The CDR3 sequence is 15 residues long. Trimming removed 1 base from V and 0 bases from J, with 8 bases in between. CDR3 loop: CASSLWSGSGNTIYF. CDR3 nucleotides: TGTGCCAGCAGCTTGTGGTCGGGCTCTGGAAACACCATATATTTT.

This chain links TRBV4-2 with TRBJ1-2; tentatively, D is TRBD1 (5 bases). The CDR3 runs 18 residues. The V gene's germline CDR1 is LGHNA and CDR2 YNFKEQ. V lost 0 bases, J lost 4 bases, and 21 bases lay in between. This CDR3 is CASSQDSKLGGTVYGYTF. DNA for the CDR3: TGTGCCAGCAGCCAAGATTCTAAGTTAGGCGGGACCGTCTATGGCTACACCTTC.

This clone was counted a few times. This chain joins TRBV6-5 and TRBJ1-6, with 7 nucleotides matching TRBD1. V lost 2 bases to trimming and J lost 8 bases; unmatched junction nucleotides: 6. This CDR3 has 15 amino acids. In germline, CDR1 is MNHEY, CDR2 SVGAGI. The CDR3: CASSYADRLDSPLHF. The DNA of the CDR3 is TGTGCCAGCAGTTACGCGGACAGGCTGGATTCACCCCTCCACTTT.

V is TRBV6-5 and J is TRBJ2-3; TRBD1 matches 9 bases. Germline V gene sequence: CDR1 MNHEY, CDR2 SVGAGI. Unmatched junction bases numbered 5, after V lost 6 bases and J lost 4 bases. The CDR3 spans 14 residues. DNA of the CDR3: TGTGCCAGCAGGTGGACAGGGGTGCCAGATACGCAGTATTTT. Encoded protein: CASRWTGVPDTQYF.

The chain combines TRBV27 with TRBJ2-7; TRBD1 agrees at 7 bases. The CDR3 runs 14 residues. V lost 8 bases to trimming and J lost 2 bases; unmatched junction nucleotides: 9. CDR1 is MNHEY and CDR2 is SMNVEV in the germline V gene (reference sequence). The CDR3 reads CASGSLDRAYEQYF. CDR3 DNA: TGTGCCAGCGGTTCACTTGACAGGGCCTACGAGCAGTACTTC.